The clone carrying this T cell receptor (beta chain) was observed once. In the authors' workflow: Researchers report that nucleated cell counts were estimated from reference gene primer amplification. Profiling relied on immunoSEQ multiplex PCR, and the TCRdb table lists in-frame clones only, not all of them. D and trimming come from the DNA, and the V and J calls and clone size come from that table. The sample contains a few hundred thousand clones, approximately 90% of which appear only once. The sample comes from a study of blood T cell repertoires in COVID-19. Study-level background: Whether acute or convalescent, the COVID-19 samples came from the United States, Italy and Spain. Sources were T cells, B-cell-depleted T cells, or PBMCs; the material itself was cDNA or gDNA.

V lost 3 bases, J lost 13 bases, and 6 bases stayed unmatched. The germline gives CDR1 LGHNA, CDR2 YNFKEQ. This CDR3 has 15 residues. The sequenced sample was peripheral blood. The clonotype comes from a man aged 50-59 years with acute or convalescent COVID-19. The rearrangement uses TRBV4-2 and TRBJ2-2, with TRBD2 identical over 15 bases. CDR3 nucleotide sequence: TGTGCCAGCAGCCAGGGACTAGCGGGGGGCCGAGGGCTGTTTTTT. This gives the protein CASSQGLAGGRGLFF.